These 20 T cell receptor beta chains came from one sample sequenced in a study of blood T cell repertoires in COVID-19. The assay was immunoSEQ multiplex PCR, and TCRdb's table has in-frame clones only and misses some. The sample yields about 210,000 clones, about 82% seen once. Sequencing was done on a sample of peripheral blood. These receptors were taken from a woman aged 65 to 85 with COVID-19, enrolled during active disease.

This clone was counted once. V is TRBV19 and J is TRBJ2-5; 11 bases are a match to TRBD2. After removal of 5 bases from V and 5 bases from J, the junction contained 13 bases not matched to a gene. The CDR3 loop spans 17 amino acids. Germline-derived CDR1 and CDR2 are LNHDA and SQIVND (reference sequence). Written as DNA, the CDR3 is TGTGCCAGTAGTGTAACCGGGACTAGCGGACCTAGGGAGACCCAGTACTTC. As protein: CASSVTGTSGPRETQYF.

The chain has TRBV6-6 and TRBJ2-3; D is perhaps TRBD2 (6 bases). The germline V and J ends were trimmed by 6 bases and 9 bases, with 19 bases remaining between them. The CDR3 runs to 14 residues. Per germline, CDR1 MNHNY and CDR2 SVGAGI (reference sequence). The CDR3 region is CASRPLLVGSTQYF. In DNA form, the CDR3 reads TGTGCCAGCAGACCATTACTTGTCGGGAGCACGCAGTATTTT.

CDR3 loop: CASSQDRGGGTGSYEQYF. CDR3 DNA sequence: TGCGCCAGCAGCCAAGATAGAGGAGGGGGGACAGGCTCCTACGAGCAGTACTTC. The V gene is TRBV4-1, the J gene TRBJ2-7; 8 bases line up with TRBD1. This CDR3 has 18 amino acids. V lost 0 bases to trimming and J lost 0 bases; unmatched junction nucleotides: 10. CDR1 and CDR2 from the germline V gene are MGHRA and YSYEKL.

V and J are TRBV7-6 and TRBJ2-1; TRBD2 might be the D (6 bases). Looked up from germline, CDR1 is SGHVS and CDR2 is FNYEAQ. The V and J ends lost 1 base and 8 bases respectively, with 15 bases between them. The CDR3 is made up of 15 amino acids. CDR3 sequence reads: CASSLGLGGGDEQFF. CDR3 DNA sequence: TGTGCCAGCAGCTTAGGACTAGGAGGCGGTGATGAGCAGTTCTTC. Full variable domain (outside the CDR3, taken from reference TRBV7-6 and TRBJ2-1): GAGVSQSPRYKVTKRGQDVALRCDPISGHVSLYWYRQALGQGPEFLTYFNYEAQQDKSGLPNDRFSAERPEGSISTLTIQRTEQRDSAMYRCASSLGLGGGDEQFFGPGTRLTVL.

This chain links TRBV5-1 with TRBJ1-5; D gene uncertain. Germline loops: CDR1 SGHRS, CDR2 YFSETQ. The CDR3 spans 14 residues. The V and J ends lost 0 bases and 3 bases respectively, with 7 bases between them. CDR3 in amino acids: CASSLESLNQPQHF. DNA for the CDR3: TGCGCCAGCAGCTTGGAGAGCCTCAATCAGCCCCAGCATTTT. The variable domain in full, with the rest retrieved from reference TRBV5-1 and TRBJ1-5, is KAGVTQTPRYLIKTRGQQVTLSCSPISGHRSVSWYQQTPGQGLQFLFEYFSETQRNKGNFPGRFSGRQFSNSRSEMNVSTLELGDSALYLCASSLESLNQPQHFGDGTRLSIL.

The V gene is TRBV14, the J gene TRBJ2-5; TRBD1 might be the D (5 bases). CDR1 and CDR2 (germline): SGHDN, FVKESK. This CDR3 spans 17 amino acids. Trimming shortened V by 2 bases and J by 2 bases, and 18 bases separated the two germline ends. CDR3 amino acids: CASSQPQGLRGQETQYF. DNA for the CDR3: TGTGCCAGCAGCCAACCCCAGGGTCTTCGCGGACAAGAGACCCAGTACTTC.

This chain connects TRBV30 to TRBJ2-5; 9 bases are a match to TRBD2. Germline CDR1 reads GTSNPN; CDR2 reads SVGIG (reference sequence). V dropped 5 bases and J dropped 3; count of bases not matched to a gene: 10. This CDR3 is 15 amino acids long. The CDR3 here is CAWASSGKYEETQYF. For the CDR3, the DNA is TGTGCCTGGGCCTCTAGCGGGAAGTATGAAGAGACCCAGTACTTC.

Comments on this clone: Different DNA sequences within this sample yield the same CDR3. Here the CDR3 reads CASSLGLAGGISYEQYF. Written as DNA, the CDR3 is TGTGCCAGCAGCTTAGGACTAGCGGGAGGAATATCCTACGAGCAGTACTTC. The chain recombines TRBV7-2 with TRBJ2-7, with TRBD2 matching 13 bases. The CDR3 extends over 17 amino acids. CDR1 is SGHTA, CDR2 FQGNSA, per germline. V lost 1 base, J lost 1 base, and 4 bases stayed unmatched.

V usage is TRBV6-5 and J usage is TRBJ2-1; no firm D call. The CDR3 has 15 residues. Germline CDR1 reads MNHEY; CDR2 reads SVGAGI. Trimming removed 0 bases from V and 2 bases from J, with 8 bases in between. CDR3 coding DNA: TGTGCCAGCAGTTACTCTAGAGCACCCTACAATGAGCAGTTCTTC. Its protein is CASSYSRAPYNEQFF.

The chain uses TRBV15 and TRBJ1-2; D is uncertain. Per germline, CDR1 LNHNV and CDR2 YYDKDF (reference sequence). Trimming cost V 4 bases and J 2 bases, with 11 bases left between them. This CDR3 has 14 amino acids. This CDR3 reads CATSIDAGNYGYTF. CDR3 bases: TGTGCCACCAGCATAGACGCAGGAAACTATGGCTACACCTTC.

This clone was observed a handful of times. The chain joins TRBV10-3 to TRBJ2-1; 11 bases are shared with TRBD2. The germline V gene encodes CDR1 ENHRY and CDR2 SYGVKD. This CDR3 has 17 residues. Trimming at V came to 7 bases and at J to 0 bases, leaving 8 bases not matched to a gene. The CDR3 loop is CAITTSGKLSSYNEQFF. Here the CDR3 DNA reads TGTGCCATCACGACTAGCGGGAAATTAAGCTCCTACAATGAGCAGTTCTTC.

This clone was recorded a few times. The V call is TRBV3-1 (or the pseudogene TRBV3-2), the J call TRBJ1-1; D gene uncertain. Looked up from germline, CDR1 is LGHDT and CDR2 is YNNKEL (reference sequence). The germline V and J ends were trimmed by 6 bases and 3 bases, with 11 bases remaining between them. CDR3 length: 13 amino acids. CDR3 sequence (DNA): TGTGCCAGCAGTTCTAATCGGGACACTGAAGCTTTCTTT. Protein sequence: CASSSNRDTEAFF.

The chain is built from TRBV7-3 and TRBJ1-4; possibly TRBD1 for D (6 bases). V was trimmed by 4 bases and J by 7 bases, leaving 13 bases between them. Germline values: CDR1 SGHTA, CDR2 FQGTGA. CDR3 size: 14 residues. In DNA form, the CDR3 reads TGTGCCAGCAGCTCCGACAGGAGCGCTGAAAAACTGTTTTTT. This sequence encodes CASSSDRSAEKLFF.

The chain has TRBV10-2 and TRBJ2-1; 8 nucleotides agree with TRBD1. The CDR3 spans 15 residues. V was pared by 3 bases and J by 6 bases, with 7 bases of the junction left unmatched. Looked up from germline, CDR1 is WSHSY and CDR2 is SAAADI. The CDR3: CASSEGTGIFNEQFF. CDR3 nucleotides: TGCGCCAGCAGTGAAGGGACAGGAATTTTCAATGAGCAGTTCTTC.

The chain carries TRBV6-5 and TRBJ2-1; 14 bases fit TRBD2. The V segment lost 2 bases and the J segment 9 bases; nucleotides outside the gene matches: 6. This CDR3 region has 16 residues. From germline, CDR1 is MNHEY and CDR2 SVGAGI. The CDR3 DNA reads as TGTGCCAGCAGTTACGGGACTAGCGGGAGAAGGGCTGAGCAGTTCTTC. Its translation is CASSYGTSGRRAEQFF.

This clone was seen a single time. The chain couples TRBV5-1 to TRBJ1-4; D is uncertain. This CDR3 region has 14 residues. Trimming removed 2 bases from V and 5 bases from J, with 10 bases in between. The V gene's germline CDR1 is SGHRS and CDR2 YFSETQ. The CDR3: CASSFEAANEKLFF. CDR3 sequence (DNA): TGCGCCAGCAGCTTCGAGGCGGCGAATGAAAAACTGTTTTTT.

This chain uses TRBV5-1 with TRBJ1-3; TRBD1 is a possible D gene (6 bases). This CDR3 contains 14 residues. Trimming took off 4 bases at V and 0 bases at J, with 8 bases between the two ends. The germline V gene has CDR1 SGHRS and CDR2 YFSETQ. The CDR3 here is CASSGGSSGNTIYF. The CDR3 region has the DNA TGCGCCAGCAGCGGGGGCAGCTCTGGAAACACCATATATTTT.

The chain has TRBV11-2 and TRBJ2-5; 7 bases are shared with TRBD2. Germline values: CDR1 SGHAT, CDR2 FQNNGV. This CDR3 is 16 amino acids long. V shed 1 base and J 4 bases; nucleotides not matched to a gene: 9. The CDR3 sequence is CASSLVGGGWRETQYF. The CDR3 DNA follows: TGTGCCAGCAGCTTAGTCGGGGGAGGGTGGCGAGAGACCCAGTACTTC.

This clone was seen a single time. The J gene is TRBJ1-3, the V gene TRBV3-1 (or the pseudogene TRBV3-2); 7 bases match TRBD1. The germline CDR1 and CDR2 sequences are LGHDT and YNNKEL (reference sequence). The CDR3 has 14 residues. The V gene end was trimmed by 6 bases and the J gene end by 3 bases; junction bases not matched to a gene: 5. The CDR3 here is CASSKTGDGNTIYF. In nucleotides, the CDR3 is TGTGCCAGCAGTAAAACAGGGGATGGAAACACCATATATTTT.

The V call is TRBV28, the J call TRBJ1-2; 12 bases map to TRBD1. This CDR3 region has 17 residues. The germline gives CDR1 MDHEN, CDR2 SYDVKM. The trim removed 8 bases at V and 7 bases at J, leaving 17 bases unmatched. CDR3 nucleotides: TGTGCCAGCGGATTACTACCGGGACAGGGGGCCGTTCTTGGCTACACCTTC. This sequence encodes CASGLLPGQGAVLGYTF.